This record looks at one T cell receptor beta chain sequence and its context. Its antigen is unknown. These data originate in a study of T-cell memory formation after mild COVID-19. As for the study in general: TCR clustering was largely donor specific.

Via MiXCR, TCRdb re-called the 5' RACE reads, giving one row per CDR3 protein. The table has approximately 250,000 distinct CDR3 sequences, approximately 15% seen once. Trimming shortened V by 5 bases and J by 2 bases, and 15 bases separated the two germline ends. Germline CDR1 SEHNR, CDR2 FQNEAQ (reference sequence). CDR3 size: 15 residues. Study outcomes and limitations: The study found balanced CD4/CD8 in clones contracting day 15 to 85 and a CD4+ lean in later expanders.

This TCR derives from a man younger than 35 who had mild COVID-19 (a few samples of this study predate the infection). Cell type and time point are not known. The sequenced material came from PBMCs or a T cell subset sorted from them (not recorded which). This sequence joins TRBV7-9 and TRBJ2-5, with D hard to call. The CDR3 sequence is CASSVPPGGQETQYF. Written as DNA, the CDR3 is TGTGCCAGCAGCGTGCCACCCGGCGGACAAGAGACCCAGTACTTC.